This T cell receptor beta chain was obtained from a study of beta chain features in type 1 diabetes. TCRB transcripts that were expressed got sequenced, as all of the isolated RNA had been reverse transcribed. Data came from immunoSEQ multiplex PCR; TCRdb stores just in-frame clones and leaves some out. The sample lists around 250,000 clones; about 14% were seen once. Study-level findings and limits: Whatever favoring of shorter templates PCR might show would apply equally to patients and controls.

The ends were cut back, 2 bases at V and 4 bases at J, with 9 bases in the middle. The CDR3 runs 13 residues. The V gene's germline CDR1 is SGDLS and CDR2 YYNGEE. Comments on this clone: Antigen unknown.

The J gene is TRBJ1-2, the V gene TRBV9; D is possibly TRBD1 (6 bases). Sequenced: naive CD4+ T cells from blood. The TCR originated in a woman in her thirties or forties in good health. CDR3 sequence: CASSVDSRYGYTF. CDR3 bases: TGTGCCAGCAGCGTGGACAGCCGCTATGGCTACACCTTC.